The clone carrying this T cell receptor (beta chain) was recorded at least ten times. Its cognate antigen is unknown. In the ophthalmopathy cohort, Clinical Activity Score was at least 3, NOSPECS grade at least 4, and duration under 3 months. Diagnostic decisions used clinical symptoms, serum thyroxine and TRAb, thyroid ultrasound and orbital computed tomography. This record belongs to a study of T cells in Graves' hyperthyroidism and ophthalmopathy. General observations from the study: A model using 13 V-J features told ophthalmopathy apart from stable hyperthyroidism. Most clonotypes expanded in thyroid above 0.001 were likewise present in blood.

CDR1 is MDHEN, CDR2 SYDVKM, per germline. V lost 2 bases to trimming and J lost 4 bases, with 8 bases between them. The CDR3 is made up of 13 amino acids. TCR beta CDR3 regions were amplified from RNA transcripts. HTBI primers drove first-round RT-PCR of the TCR CDR3. TCRdb passed the multiplex PCR reads through MiXCR, listing each CDR3 protein once. In the table there are hundreds of thousands of distinct CDR3 sequences, 14% of which are singletons. The sample taken for sequencing was blood. The chain joins TRBV28 to TRBJ1-2; D might be TRBD1 (6 bases). The sequence was collected from a woman aged 50 to 65 with Graves' ophthalmopathy. CDR3 residues: CASSLKTGYGYTF. The CDR3 region has the DNA TGTGCCAGCAGTTTAAAGACAGGCTATGGCTACACCTTC.